One and the same sample provided the 12 T cell receptor beta chains below, sequenced in a study of T cell repertoires in cytomegalovirus infection. These TCRs' antigens remain unknown. Via MiXCR, TCRdb re-called the reads, giving one row per CDR3 protein. Among about 920,000 distinct CDR3 sequences listed, around 30% were seen once. Specimen: cultured CD8+ T cells from PBMCs, collected from culture after CMV antigen stimulation. These receptor sequences come from a human donor in good health (CMV status not recorded). Some clones in this sample may be carry-over from other donors' samples.

This clonotype was recorded at least ten times. This rearrangement joins TRBV7-6 to TRBJ2-2; 14 nucleotides line up with TRBD2. V dropped 1 base and J dropped 7; count of bases not matched to a gene: 8. Germline loops: CDR1 SGHVS, CDR2 FNYEAQ. The CDR3 totals 18 residues. CDR3 sequence reads: CASSLGRTSGGMSGELFF. CDR3 bases: TGTGCCAGCAGCTTAGGACGGACTAGCGGGGGGATGAGCGGGGAGCTGTTTTTT.

In its sample, this clonotype was seen a few times. The chain carries TRBV20-1 and TRBJ2-7; 7 positions agree with TRBD2. The CDR3 totals 14 residues. The ends lost 0 bases at V and 5 bases at J; junction bases unmatched: 7. Per germline, CDR1 DFQATT and CDR2 SNEGSKA (reference sequence). CDR3 sequence: CSARDEAGVDEQYV. DNA for the CDR3: TGCAGTGCTAGAGATGAGGCGGGGGTTGACGAGCAGTACGTC.

The rearrangement joins TRBV27 to TRBJ1-5; unclear D gene. Germline-derived CDR1 and CDR2 are MNHEY and SMNVEV (reference sequence). The V and J ends lost 3 bases and 2 bases respectively, with 14 bases between them. CDR3 size: 16 residues. CDR3 nucleotide sequence: TGTGCCAGCAGTTTGTCCCCGATCCGGGGCAATCAGCCCCAGCATTTT. The encoded protein is CASSLSPIRGNQPQHF.

In its sample, this clonotype was seen a few times. The gene calls are TRBV7-9 and TRBJ2-5, with 7 positions matching TRBD1. Germline V gene data show CDR1 as SEHNR and CDR2 as FQNEAQ (reference sequence). Unmatched junction bases numbered 5, after V lost 4 bases and J lost 3 bases. This CDR3 spans 14 amino acids. CDR3 nucleotide sequence: TGTGCCAGCAGCTCCTGGGACAGAGAAGAGACCCAGTACTTC. Its translation: CASSSWDREETQYF.

The chain couples TRBV2 to TRBJ1-5, with D possibly being TRBD1 (5 bases). The CDR3 sequence is 13 residues long. Trimming took 0 bases from V and 5 from J, leaving 5 bases between them. Germline values: CDR1 SNHLY, CDR2 FYNNEI. The CDR3 loop is CASSEAGHQPQHF. In DNA, the CDR3 is TGTGCCAGCAGTGAAGCGGGGCATCAGCCCCAGCATTTT.

This chain links TRBV12-3 or TRBV12-4 with TRBJ1-2; D remains unclear. V shed 1 base and J shed 8 bases, with 14 bases lying between them. The CDR3 is 14 amino acids. The CDR3 sequence is CASSLDSPKRGYTF. CDR3 DNA sequence: TGTGCCAGCAGTTTAGACTCCCCGAAGAGGGGCTACACCTTC.

This clonotype was detected a few times. The chain joins TRBV7-2 to TRBJ1-1; no clear D gene. Trimming left V 1 base short and J 6 bases short, with 9 bases between. CDR1 SGHTA and CDR2 FQGNSA come from the germline V gene. This CDR3 comprises 13 residues. The CDR3 reads CASSLGGLPEAFF. Written as DNA, the CDR3 is TGTGCCAGCAGCTTAGGAGGGCTTCCTGAAGCTTTCTTT.

This chain joins TRBV4-1 and TRBJ1-2; TRBD1 aligns across 7 bases. The germline gives CDR1 MGHRA, CDR2 YSYEKL. The CDR3 has 14 amino acids. V was pared by 4 bases and J by 8 bases, with 10 bases of the junction left unmatched. The chain's CDR3 is CASSPMEGARGYTF. The CDR3 nucleotides read TGCGCCAGCAGCCCTATGGAGGGGGCGAGAGGCTACACCTTC.

The chain carries TRBV6-1 and TRBJ2-7; perhaps TRBD1 as D (6 bases). The CDR3 sequence is 12 residues long. Germline lookup yields CDR1 MNHNS and CDR2 SASEGT. The V gene lost 6 bases and the J gene lost 5 bases, with 11 bases spanning the gap. In DNA, the CDR3 is TGTGCCAGCAGCGCCCGGGACAACGAGCAGTACGTC. Its protein product is CASSARDNEQYV.

This clonotype was counted a few times. The rearrangement uses TRBV27 and TRBJ2-7, with D possibly being TRBD1 (7 bases). Germline V gene lookup returns CDR1 MNHEY and CDR2 SMNVEV (reference sequence). CDR3 size: 15 residues. V was pared by 4 bases and J by 2 bases, with 15 bases between. DNA of the CDR3: TGTGCCAGCAGTTACGCGGGACAGCTAACCTACGAGCAGTACTTC. Translated, it gives CASSYAGQLTYEQYF.

As to this clonotype: This could be a read error, since a much larger clone is one nucleotide away. The genes are TRBV12-3 or TRBV12-4 and TRBJ1-5, with TRBD1 matching 8 bases. The CDR3 is 18 residues long. The CDR3 reads CVSSLQGGDSGLNQPQHF. CDR3 bases: TGTGTCAGCAGTTTACAGGGGGGGGACAGCGGCCTCAATCAGCCCCAGCATTTT.

This CDR3 is CSARRQGDVYGYTF. The CDR3 bases are TGCAGTGCTAGAAGGCAGGGGGACGTCTATGGCTACACCTTC. This chain joins TRBV20-1 and TRBJ1-2, with 7 bases identical to TRBD1. The CDR3 is made up of 14 amino acids. V shed 2 bases, J shed 4 bases, and the junction held 7 bases outside the gene matches. In germline, CDR1 is DFQATT, CDR2 SNEGSKA (reference sequence).